The rows below give T cell receptor beta chains drawn from one sample of a study of T cell responses to AZD1222 COVID-19 vaccine. Sequencing used immunoSEQ multiplex PCR; TCRdb keeps in-frame clones, though not all of them. There are about 160,000 clones in the sample; 70% to 90% occur only once, and more than 4% lies in the top ten. The specimen was peripheral blood, collected 28 days after the second AZD1222 dose. The receptors were sampled from an adult who received the AZD1222 COVID-19 vaccine. CDR3s leave out the opening cysteine and the closing phenylalanine or tryptophan.

cdr3_aa | j_call | v_call
ASSYGRKNYEQY | TRBJ2-7 | TRBV6-5
ASSPGGTGFNTEAF | TRBJ1-1 | TRBV13
ASSLSGERGTIY | TRBJ1-3 | TRBV7-8
AWAPGTGNTEAF | TRBJ1-1 | TRBV30
AINRDSNTGELF | TRBJ2-2 | TRBV10-3
ASSSGTEYEQY | TRBJ2-7 | TRBV6-5
ASNPAPQGQPQH | TRBJ1-5 | TRBV6-6
AWSPDRNQPQH | TRBJ1-5 | TRBV30
ASSVDRANYGYT | TRBJ1-2 | TRBV9
ASSPLAGASYEQY | TRBJ2-7 | TRBV11-2
ASSLAGGPGNTIY | TRBJ1-3 | TRBV5-1
ASSIGWNTEAF | TRBJ1-1 | TRBV19
ATSRRQGGYNSPLH | TRBJ1-6 | TRBV15
AISESRAIRELF | TRBJ2-2 | TRBV10-3
ASSSRQVTPGRTNTEAF | TRBJ1-1 | TRBV11-2
ASSLKGLADNNEQF | TRBJ2-1 | TRBV21-1
ASSYGQRATNEKLF | TRBJ1-4 | TRBV7-2
ASRAGGPTGELF | TRBJ2-2 | TRBV9
ASSQRGGYT | TRBJ1-2 | TRBV2
ASAFDTYGYT | TRBJ1-2 | TRBV12-5
ASSQLGQGNGYT | TRBJ1-2 | TRBV3-1/TRBV3-2
ASSFGTRNQPQH | TRBJ1-5 | TRBV7-2
ASSDGGGTDTQY | TRBJ2-3 | TRBV6-4
ASSVGANEQF | TRBJ2-1 | TRBV9
ASSPAGSGYT | TRBJ1-2 | TRBV12-3/TRBV12-4
ASSPTGNTEAF | TRBJ1-1 | TRBV9
ATSSGWATNEKLF | TRBJ1-4 | TRBV15
AWSATGEWGEEKLF | TRBJ1-4 | TRBV30
ASSPGQGGTEAF | TRBJ1-1 | TRBV11-3
ASSFSWDSNQPQH | TRBJ1-5 | TRBV27
ASSIAGGRMAEAF | TRBJ1-1 | TRBV19
ASNKGQIPNTEAF | TRBJ1-1 | TRBV6-5
ASSSQEGGSRPYGYT | TRBJ1-2 | TRBV5-8
ASSLSWGGGYQETQY | TRBJ2-5 | TRBV27
ASSLGDNSYNSPLH | TRBJ1-6 | TRBV7-9
ASQLEPDTQY | TRBJ2-3 | TRBV12-3/TRBV12-4
AWSSSGGQGGYT | TRBJ1-2 | TRBV30
ASSREPYRGSGYT | TRBJ1-2 | TRBV7-6
ASTVTGAAAEQY | TRBJ2-7 | TRBV6-5
SASSGVRGYT | TRBJ1-2 | TRBV20-1
ASSQERGRTQETQY | TRBJ2-5 | TRBV4-1
ASRGRGYQPQH | TRBJ1-5 | TRBV27
ASNDPPGDTQY | TRBJ2-3 | TRBV2
ASSSDRGQGNEQY | TRBJ2-7 | TRBV11-2
ASSARQVNYGYT | TRBJ1-2 | TRBV19
ASADTEDPYGYT | TRBJ1-2 | TRBV14
ASSPLTGGAVGYT | TRBJ1-2 | TRBV28
ATGTGSYEQY | TRBJ2-7 | TRBV6-5
ASSRRTGNEKLF | TRBJ1-4 | TRBV7-9